These 5 T cell receptor beta chains were sequenced from one sample in a study of brain T cells in children with intractable seizures. Time point indicated: blood from clinic visit 5 months post-surgery; TSC patient then seizure free. The table came from immunoSEQ multiplex PCR; TCRdb's copy has only in-frame clones and leaves some out. Of about 340,000 clones in the sample, nearly 95% were seen once. Source: peripheral blood, taken approximately 5 months after surgery. These TCRs come from a boy under two years old with tuberous sclerosis and intractable seizures.

Details on this clone: The same CDR3 arises from other DNA sequences in this sample as well. V gene TRBV7-2 combines with J gene TRBJ2-3; no firm D call. The V end was cut by 0 bases, the J end by 2 bases, with 6 bases between. From germline, CDR1 is SGHTA and CDR2 FQGNSA. The CDR3 has 14 residues. In nucleotides, the CDR3 is TGTGCCAGCAGCTTAGCCGGGTCCACAGATACGCAGTATTTT. Translating gives CASSLAGSTDTQYF.

J is TRBJ2-6 and V is TRBV2, with D uncertain. Trimming removed 1 base from V and 5 bases from J, with 15 bases in between. The CDR3 spans 17 residues. CDR1 is SNHLY and CDR2 is FYNNEI in the germline V gene. The CDR3 here is CASSEGRRVVRANVLTF. Written as DNA, the CDR3 is TGTGCCAGCAGTGAAGGAAGACGGGTCGTTAGGGCCAACGTCCTGACTTTC. Complete variable domain (other parts from reference TRBV2 and TRBJ2-6): EPEVTQTPSHQVTQMGQEVILRCVPISNHLYFYWYRQILGQKVEFLVSFYNNEISEKSEIFDDQFSVERPDGSNFTLKIRSTKLEDSAMYFCASSEGRRVVRANVLTFGAGSRLTVL.

The chain employs TRBV7-6 and TRBJ2-3; D is perhaps TRBD1 (6 bases). The germline V gene has CDR1 SGHVS and CDR2 FNYEAQ. The ends were cut back, 3 bases at V and 0 bases at J, with 10 bases in the middle. This CDR3 region has 15 residues. The CDR3 loop reads CASSLGHSSTDTQYF. The CDR3 coding sequence is TGTGCCAGCAGCTTGGGACACTCTAGCACAGATACGCAGTATTTT.

Written as DNA, the CDR3 is TGTGCCAGCAGTTCCACTTACGAGCAGTACTTC. As protein: CASSSTYEQYF. V and J are TRBV27 and TRBJ2-7; unclear D gene. Germline values: CDR1 MNHEY, CDR2 SMNVEV (reference sequence). The V end was cut by 4 bases, the J end by 4 bases, with 5 bases between. This CDR3 contains 11 residues.

The chain recombines TRBV6-5 with TRBJ2-7, with a tentative D call TRBD2 (6 bases). V shed 0 bases and J shed 1 base, with 10 bases lying between them. The CDR3 runs 15 residues. Germline-derived CDR1 and CDR2 are MNHEY and SVGAGI. For the CDR3, the DNA is TGTGCCAGCAGTTACTCGCCGGGAGTATCCTACGAGCAGTACTTC. Protein sequence: CASSYSPGVSYEQYF.